These 32 T cell receptor beta chains were all obtained from the same sample, sequenced in a study of metastatic and nonmetastatic thyroid tumors (dated by TCRdb to the early 2020s). No treatment had been received by any patient before thyroid surgery. Libraries were built with PCR. These reads were obtained on an Illumina HiSeq 4000. TCRdb reprocessing: public reads trimmed at Q25 with fastp, clones called with MiXCR, in-frame beta chains kept. Within this sample are some 83,000 clones, with roughly an eighth of them counted one time only. 8.5% to 10% of the sample is in the top ten clones. The sequenced sample was tumor tissue. These TCRs come from a female donor with papillary thyroid cancer or a benign thyroid nodule (not recorded which). Some clones in this sample may be carry-over from other donors' samples.

This clone was seen many times. The chain links TRBV20-1 to TRBJ1-5; 7 bases are a match to TRBD1. J gave up 2 bases and V 2 bases, and 3 bases lay outside the gene matches. The CDR3 contains 14 residues. The germline V gene encodes CDR1 DFQATT and CDR2 SNEGSKA (reference sequence). The CDR3 DNA sequence: TGCAGTGCTAGACCTACAGGGGGCAATCAGCCCCAGCATTTT. Protein sequence: CSARPTGGNQPQHF.

The chain joins TRBV20-1 to TRBJ2-1; D is unresolved. This CDR3 is built from 16 residues. Per germline, CDR1 DFQATT and CDR2 SNEGSKA (reference sequence). V was pared by 2 bases and J by 9 bases, with 23 bases between. The CDR3 DNA reads as TGCAGTGCTAGACAAATGGATTTCCCAACGCACGGTGAGCAGTTCTTC. Its translation is CSARQMDFPTHGEQFF.

Comments on this clone: This CDR3 is also generated by other DNA sequences in the sample. The chain carries TRBV18 and TRBJ2-1; 11 nucleotides line up with TRBD1. CDR3 size: 16 residues. In germline, CDR1 is KGHSH, CDR2 LQKENI. Losses at the gene ends were 3 bases for V and 6 bases for J; bases not matched to a gene: 7. The CDR3 bases are TGTGCCAGCTCACCCGGACAGGGGGCAGGATTCAATGAGCAGTTCTTC. Translated, it gives CASSPGQGAGFNEQFF.

This clone was seen a handful of times. The junction departs from the called germline gene at one end, perhaps through a read error. This chain joins TRBV28 and TRBJ2-7; D uncertain. The CDR3 has 14 amino acids. CDR1 and CDR2 (germline): MDHEN, SYDVKM. The DNA of the CDR3 is TGTGCCAGCAGTTCACCTTGTGGTTACTACGGGCAGTACTTC. Amino acid sequence: CASSSPCGYYGQYF.

Many counts were recorded for this clone. The V and J genes are TRBV13 and TRBJ2-7, with D unclear. This CDR3 is 12 amino acids long. The germline gives CDR1 PRHDT, CDR2 FYEKMQ (reference sequence). With 5 bases removed from V and 1 base from J, the gap between germline ends came to 6 bases. CDR3 coding DNA: TGTGCCAGCAGCCAACTTTCCTACGAGCAGTACTTC. This gives the protein CASSQLSYEQYF.

This clone is termed medium-sized (0.01 to 0.1%). The chain carries TRBV6-5 and TRBJ2-7, with TRBD2 matching over 12 bases. V was pared by 2 bases and J by 4 bases, with 12 bases of the junction left unmatched. Germline-derived CDR1 and CDR2 are MNHEY and SVGAGI. CDR3 length: 18 amino acids. As DNA, the CDR3 is TGTGCCAGCAGTTACACGCTACGAGGACTAGCGGGATCTTACGAGCAGTACTTC. This encodes CASSYTLRGLAGSYEQYF.

This clone was seen more than once but under ten times. The chain is built from TRBV6-1 and TRBJ1-2; TRBD1 might be the D (5 bases). V was clipped by 4 bases and J by 4 bases, with 16 bases between them. The CDR3 consists of 15 residues. CDR1 and CDR2 from the germline V gene are MNHNS and SASEGT. CDR3 DNA sequence: TGTGCCAGCAGTGTCGGTATCTACAGGCGCTATGGCTACACCTTC. The encoded protein is CASSVGIYRRYGYTF.

Many counts were recorded for this clone. This rearrangement joins TRBV5-1 to TRBJ2-2, with D perhaps TRBD2 (6 bases). Trimming cost V 4 bases and J 1 base, with 26 bases left between them. CDR1 and CDR2 from the germline V gene are SGHRS and YFSETQ. The CDR3 contains 20 residues. CDR3 protein: CASSNPEASDPRGNTGELFF. The CDR3 nucleotides read TGCGCCAGCAGCAACCCGGAGGCTAGCGACCCCCGGGGGAACACCGGGGAGCTGTTTTTT. The full variable domain, in which reference TRBV5-1 and TRBJ2-2 provide the parts outside the CDR3, is KAGVTQTPRYLIKTRGQQVTLSCSPISGHRSVSWYQQTPGQGLQFLFEYFSETQRNKGNFPGRFSGRQFSNSRSEMNVSTLELGDSALYLCASSNPEASDPRGNTGELFFGEGSRLTVL.

This clone has a count of ten or more. The chain joins TRBV5-6 to TRBJ1-2; 12 bases line up with TRBD1. The germline V gene encodes CDR1 SGHDT and CDR2 YYEEEE. V gave up 0 bases and J gave up 4 bases; unmatched junction bases: 4. This CDR3 contains 16 residues. As DNA, the CDR3 is TGTGCCAGCAGCTTGGCGGGACAGGGGGCCCTCTATGGCTACACCTTC. Its protein product is CASSLAGQGALYGYTF.

This clone was counted ten times or more. This rearrangement joins TRBV3-1 to TRBJ2-1, with D perhaps assigned TRBD1 or TRBD2 (5 bases each). With 2 bases removed from V and 15 bases from J, the gap between germline ends came to 14 bases. The CDR3 contains 12 residues. The germline gives CDR1 LGHDT, CDR2 YNNKEL (reference sequence). The CDR3 DNA reads TGTGCCAGCAGCCAACGCCGGGACCGGAGGTTCTTC. Residues: CASSQRRDRRFF.

This clone was counted at least ten times. The chain couples TRBV27 to TRBJ2-1; D could derive from TRBD1 or TRBD2 (7 bases each). The V end lost 9 bases, the J end lost 7 bases, and 19 bases lay between the germline ends. Germline CDR1 and CDR2: MNHEY and SMNVEV (reference sequence). The CDR3 sequence is 14 residues long. The CDR3: CASNPGGALNEQFF. DNA of the CDR3: TGTGCCAGTAATCCAGGGGGGGCGCTGAATGAGCAGTTCTTC.

Worth noting for this clone: A much bigger clone sits one base away, suggesting this may be a read error. The chain has TRBV4-2 and TRBJ2-7; 7 nucleotides agree with TRBD2. Germline assignment: CDR1 LGHNA and CDR2 YNFKEQ. The CDR3 is 15 residues long. With V trimmed by 7 bases and J by 5 bases, 14 bases remained unmatched. The CDR3 region has the DNA TGTGCCAGCATCCGATCCGCGGGGGAAGGGGACGAGCAGTACTTC. Its translation is CASIRSAGEGDEQYF.

This clone was counted ten times or more. The J gene is TRBJ1-2, the V gene TRBV6-1, with 7 bases identical to TRBD1. J gave up 4 bases and V 6 bases, and 2 bases lay outside the gene matches. The CDR3 extends over 12 amino acids. Germline V gives CDR1 MNHNS, CDR2 SASEGT. CDR3 sequence reads: CASRQGLYGYTF. Here the CDR3 DNA reads TGTGCCAGCAGACAGGGGCTCTATGGCTACACCTTC.

This clone appeared a few times. A much more abundant neighbour one base away suggests this may be a read error. Different DNA sequences within this sample yield the same CDR3. This rearrangement joins TRBV19 to TRBJ1-1; no clear D gene. The CDR3 consists of 13 residues. The ends were cut back, 3 bases at V and 0 bases at J, with 5 bases in the middle. CDR1 and CDR2 (germline): LNHDA, SQIVND (reference sequence). The DNA for the CDR3 is TGTGCCAGTAGTATCACACTGAACACTGAAGCTTTCTTT. It codes for CASSITLNTEAFF.

This clone has more than one count but fewer than ten. A much bigger clone sits one base away, suggesting this may be a read error. This sequence joins TRBV28 and TRBJ2-7; D is uncertain. The CDR3 runs 15 residues. V gave up 6 bases and J gave up 3 bases, with 18 bases separating them. CDR1 and CDR2 (germline): MDHEN, SYDVKM. The CDR3 sequence: CASSRPTIPFYEQYF. The CDR3 DNA reads as TGTGCCAGCAGCCGGCCCACTATTCCCTTCTACGAGCAGTACTTC.

This clone has at least ten counts. This chain connects TRBV27 to TRBJ2-1, with 9 bases fitting TRBD2. Germline CDR1 MNHEY, CDR2 SMNVEV (reference sequence). CDR3 length: 16 amino acids. V trimming: 8 bases; J trimming: 5 bases; junction bases outside the gene matches: 13. The CDR3 loop is CASRKPHSGRDNEQFF. For the CDR3, the DNA is TGTGCCAGCCGAAAACCTCATAGCGGGAGAGACAATGAGCAGTTCTTC.

This clone was seen at least ten times. The gene calls are TRBV6-1 and TRBJ2-1; the D is unclear. There are 14 residues in the CDR3. Germline values: CDR1 MNHNS, CDR2 SASEGT. Trimming took off 6 bases at V and 5 bases at J, with 14 bases between the two ends. CDR3 coding DNA: TGTGCCAGCAGCCCACCGGACCGACACAATGAGCAGTTCTTC. It specifies CASSPPDRHNEQFF.

The chain combines TRBV6-1 with TRBJ2-7; 7 bases map to TRBD2. The CDR3 loop spans 14 amino acids. Trimming at V came to 10 bases and at J to 6 bases, leaving 15 bases not matched to a gene. Germline V gene data show CDR1 as MNHNS and CDR2 as SASEGT. The CDR3 reads CANSPGIGRREQYF. In DNA, the CDR3 is TGTGCCAACAGCCCGGGCATCGGGAGGCGCGAGCAGTACTTC.

CDR3: CATSDWDSPSYEQYF. CDR3 in DNA: TGTGCCACCAGTGATTGGGACAGCCCCTCCTACGAGCAGTACTTC. The rearrangement links TRBV24-1 to TRBJ2-7; the match to TRBD1 covers 7 bases. This CDR3 spans 15 amino acids. The trim removed 2 bases at V and 0 bases at J, leaving 3 bases unmatched. The germline V gene encodes CDR1 KGHDR and CDR2 SFDVKD.

As concerns this clone: A read error may explain this, as a much larger clone is one base away. The genes are TRBV7-9 and TRBJ1-3; possible D gene TRBD1, 6 bases. The CDR3 is 14 residues long. CDR1 is SEHNR, CDR2 FQNEAQ, per germline (reference sequence). Trimming pared 11 bases from V and 8 bases from J, leaving 22 bases between. CDR3 sequence: CAGGGQVGADTIYF. The CDR3 DNA is TGTGCCGGAGGGGGGCAAGTGGGCGCGGACACCATATATTTT.

This clone occurred many times. CDR3 in amino acids: CASSYSPGQETQYF. DNA of the CDR3: TGTGCCAGCAGTTACTCGCCAGGACAAGAGACCCAGTACTTC. The chain employs TRBV6-6 and TRBJ2-5; D remains unclear. This CDR3 spans 14 amino acids. The V end lost 0 bases, the J end lost 2 bases, and 7 bases lay between the germline ends. The germline V gene has CDR1 MNHNY and CDR2 SVGAGI (reference sequence).

This clone has ten or more counts. The rearrangement links TRBV18 to TRBJ2-6, with D maybe TRBD2 (5 bases). The CDR3 loop spans 17 amino acids. V shed 3 bases and J shed 0 bases, with 12 bases lying between them. The V gene's germline CDR1 is KGHSH and CDR2 LQKENI. The CDR3 reads CASSPQMGSSGANVLTF. For the CDR3, the DNA is TGTGCCAGCTCACCCCAAATGGGGAGCTCTGGGGCCAACGTCCTGACTTTC.

With regard to this clone: An end of the junction does not agree with germline; a read error may underlie this. The same CDR3 is also encoded by other DNA sequences in this sample. The chain has TRBV5-1 and TRBJ2-7; no clear D. The CDR3 spans 11 residues. The germline gives CDR1 SGHRS, CDR2 YFSETQ. For the CDR3, the DNA is TGCGCCAGCAGCTCTCCCGGTACCACCAACTTC. It specifies CASSSPGTTNF.

This clone was observed at least ten times. Additional DNA sequences in this sample encode the identical CDR3. This sequence joins TRBV18 and TRBJ1-1, with D perhaps TRBD1 (5 bases). The germline V gene encodes CDR1 KGHSH and CDR2 LQKENI. This CDR3 contains 13 residues. Trimming removed 3 bases at V and 3 bases at J, with 8 bases between. The CDR3 DNA reads as TGTGCCAGCTCACCCGGGGGTGACACTGAAGCTTTCTTT. Protein sequence: CASSPGGDTEAFF.

Comment on this clone: This could be a read error, since a much larger clone is one nucleotide away. The same CDR3 is also encoded by other DNA sequences in this sample. The V gene is TRBV6-1, the J gene TRBJ2-6; 10 bases map to TRBD2. The CDR3 is 17 amino acids. Germline V gene sequence: CDR1 MNHNS, CDR2 SASEGT. The CDR3 region is CASRGLAALSGANVLTF. The CDR3 region has the DNA TGTGCCAGCAGAGGACTAGCGGCCCTCTCTGGCGCCAACGTCCTGACTTTC.

The table lists this clone with many counts. The V and J genes are TRBV27 and TRBJ2-6; 7 bases match TRBD1. Per germline, CDR1 MNHEY and CDR2 SMNVEV (reference sequence). CDR3 size: 14 residues. V gave up 6 bases and J gave up 4 bases; unmatched junction bases: 3. The CDR3 here is CASRGQSGANVLTF. The DNA of the CDR3 is TGTGCCAGCAGGGGACAGTCCGGGGCCAACGTCCTGACTTTC. The variable domain in full, completed from reference TRBV27 and TRBJ2-6, reads EAQVTQNPRYLITVTGKKLTVTCSQNMNHEYMSWYRQDPGLGLRQIYYSMNVEVTDKGDVPEGYKVSRKEKRNFPLILESPSPNQTSLYFCASRGQSGANVLTFGAGSRLTVL.

As concerns this clone: Possible read error: a much larger clone is one base away. The V and J genes are TRBV9 and TRBJ1-1; the D is unclear. Trimming removed 5 bases from V and 9 bases from J, with 14 bases in between. The CDR3 runs 12 residues. Germline V gives CDR1 SGDLS, CDR2 YYNGEE. The CDR3 DNA is TGTGCCAGCAGAGATCGCCCGGGCCAAGCTTTCTTT. It is translated as CASRDRPGQAFF.

Regarding this clone: Given the absence of the conserved phenylalanine or tryptophan at the CDR3 end, a read error is likely. V is TRBV11-1 and J is TRBJ2-2, with 10 bases matching TRBD2. This CDR3 comprises 18 residues. Germline CDR1 SGHAT, CDR2 FQDESV (reference sequence). DNA for the CDR3: TGTGCCAGCAGCCCGGGTAGCGGGAGGTACTTTTCTACCGGTGAGCTGTTTTCT. Its protein product is CASSPGSGRYFSTGELFS.

There are many counts of this clone. This rearrangement joins TRBV18 to TRBJ1-1; no reliable D call. CDR1 is KGHSH and CDR2 is LQKENI in the germline V gene. The germline V and J ends were trimmed by 2 bases and 5 bases, with 18 bases remaining between them. The CDR3 covers 16 residues. CDR3 protein: CASSPGMGGRSTEAFF. The CDR3 coding sequence is TGTGCCAGCTCACCAGGGATGGGCGGACGGAGTACTGAAGCTTTCTTT.

This chain connects TRBV6-2 or TRBV6-3 to TRBJ1-1; D is uncertain. Trimming took off 2 bases at V and 2 bases at J, with 6 bases between the two ends. The CDR3 is 13 residues long. CDR1 is MNHEY and CDR2 is SVGEGT in the germline V gene. CDR3 coding DNA: TGTGCCAGCAGTTACGCAGACAACACTGAAGCTTTCTTT. As protein: CASSYADNTEAFF.

This clone was observed a few times. This chain connects TRBV29-1 to TRBJ2-3, with D maybe TRBD2 (5 bases). The CDR3 sequence is 13 residues long. Germline-derived CDR1 and CDR2 are SQVTM and ANQGSEA. Trimming took off 7 bases at V and 3 bases at J, with 14 bases between the two ends. CDR3 bases: TGCAGCGGAGCGACATGGGAGACAGATACGCAGTATTTT. It is translated as CSGATWETDTQYF.

This clone has at least ten counts. This chain connects TRBV19 to TRBJ1-5, with D tentatively TRBD1 (6 bases). V gave up 6 bases and J gave up 7 bases, with 19 bases separating them. CDR1 LNHDA and CDR2 SQIVND come from the germline V gene (reference sequence). The CDR3 sequence is 15 residues long. CDR3 amino acids: CASREGMGGLQPQHF. CDR3 nucleotides: TGTGCCAGTAGGGAGGGAATGGGGGGCCTGCAGCCCCAGCATTTT.